Many counts were recorded for the clone carrying this T cell receptor beta chain. What it binds is unknown. CDR1 and CDR2 (germline): MNHEY, SVGAGI. V lost 7 bases, J lost 0 bases, and 13 bases lay in between. The CDR3 has 15 residues. This specimen comes from a study of T-cell reconstitution after alpha-beta-depleted transplantation in children. Study-wide findings and caveats: Surviving recipient cells, namely T cells and thymic progenitors, were the source of high day-60 TCRbeta diversity in some patients. Roughly two months post-transplant, alpha-beta T cells reportedly originated from several hundred graft clones that had expanded.

The TCRbeta library was prepared with unique molecular identifiers. Each CDR3 protein is one row after TCRdb ran MiXCR on the PCR reads. The sample consists of about 120,000 distinct CDR3 sequences, 10% of them appearing once. The sample here was PBMCs, taken before TCRalphabeta/CD19-depleted stem cell transplant. The rearrangement joins TRBV6-5 to TRBJ2-1; D ambiguous. The sequence came from a boy aged 2 to 9 with acute lymphoblastic leukemia, due to receive a stem cell transplant. The CDR3 loop is CASNRMDSSYNEQFF. The CDR3 nucleotides read TGTGCCAGCAACCGGATGGATTCCTCCTACAATGAGCAGTTCTTC.